This T cell receptor (beta chain) is drawn from a study of control samples from healthy donors and cancer patients. Per germline, CDR1 MNHEY and CDR2 SVGAGI. V lost 5 bases and J lost 11, with 15 bases in between. This CDR3 spans 12 amino acids. Some clones are missing from TCRdb's copy, which holds only in-frame ones; the method was immunoSEQ multiplex PCR. Of 150,000 to 200,000 clones in the sample, around 90% were seen once. Sequences were obtained from blood. The gene calls are TRBV6-5 and TRBJ1-1; no definite D call. The sequence was collected from a man between 25 and 39 years old in good health. The CDR3 region has the DNA TGTGCCAGCAGTAACACCCCTCGGGAGGCTTTCTTT. Translation gives CASSNTPREAFF.